A selection of T cell receptor beta chains follows, all from one sample in a study of T cell changes during pregnancy in multiple sclerosis. TCRdb's copy holds only in-frame clones and misses some; the assay was immunoSEQ multiplex PCR. The data contain 90,000 to 150,000 clones, 85% to 95% of them singletons. Sequenced here: peripheral blood, sampled before pregnancy. The origin of the receptors is a female donor with multiple sclerosis, enrolled in a pregnancy study. The CDR3 runs from the conserved cysteine through the conserved F or W. D genes are given only for firm matches. Part of the rows lack a size; the others show once, few, many or a class for expanded clones.

j_call: TRBJ1-6; v_call: TRBV11-1; d_call: TRBD1; clone_size: few; cdr3_nt: TGTGCCAGCAGCCGGACAGGGAGCTCCTATAATTCACCCCTCCACTTT; cdr3_aa: CASSRTGSSYNSPLHF
j_call: TRBJ1-6; v_call: TRBV7-7; d_call: TRBD1; clone_size: .; cdr3_nt: TGTGCCAGCAGCCCTCCCCGGGGACAGGGTTTAGGTTCACCCCTCCACTTT; cdr3_aa: CASSPPRGQGLGSPLHF
j_call: TRBJ1-1; v_call: TRBV6-5; d_call: .; clone_size: once; cdr3_nt: TGTGCCAGTGTGGTCACGCCCGGGGACACTGAAGCTTTCTTT; cdr3_aa: CASVVTPGDTEAFF
j_call: TRBJ1-1; v_call: TRBV5-1; d_call: TRBD1; clone_size: .; cdr3_nt: TGCGCCAGCAGGACAGGGGTGAACACTGAAGCTTTCTTT; cdr3_aa: CASRTGVNTEAFF
j_call: TRBJ2-7; v_call: TRBV6-6; d_call: .; clone_size: .; cdr3_nt: TGTGCCAGCAGTTACAGCGGCGGAGTAAGCTCCTACGAGCAGTACTTC; cdr3_aa: CASSYSGGVSSYEQYF
j_call: TRBJ1-5; v_call: TRBV15; d_call: .; clone_size: .; cdr3_nt: TGTGCCACCAGGATACAGGGAAATCAGCCCCAGCATTTT; cdr3_aa: CATRIQGNQPQHF
j_call: TRBJ2-1; v_call: TRBV9; d_call: .; clone_size: .; cdr3_nt: TGTGCCAGCAGCGACAACAATGAGCAGTTCTTC; cdr3_aa: CASSDNNEQFF
j_call: TRBJ2-1; v_call: TRBV9; d_call: TRBD2; clone_size: .; cdr3_nt: TGTGCCAGCAGCGTTACTAGCGGGGACTCCTACAATGAGCAGTTCTTC; cdr3_aa: CASSVTSGDSYNEQFF
j_call: TRBJ2-3; v_call: TRBV19; d_call: .; clone_size: .; cdr3_nt: TGTGCCAGTAGTATCCAACCAGGGCGCGATACGCAGTATTTT; cdr3_aa: CASSIQPGRDTQYF
j_call: TRBJ1-2; v_call: TRBV6-6; d_call: .; clone_size: .; cdr3_nt: TGTGCCAGCAGTTCCCCGGGGGGCAGGGGCTACACCTTC; cdr3_aa: CASSSPGGRGYTF